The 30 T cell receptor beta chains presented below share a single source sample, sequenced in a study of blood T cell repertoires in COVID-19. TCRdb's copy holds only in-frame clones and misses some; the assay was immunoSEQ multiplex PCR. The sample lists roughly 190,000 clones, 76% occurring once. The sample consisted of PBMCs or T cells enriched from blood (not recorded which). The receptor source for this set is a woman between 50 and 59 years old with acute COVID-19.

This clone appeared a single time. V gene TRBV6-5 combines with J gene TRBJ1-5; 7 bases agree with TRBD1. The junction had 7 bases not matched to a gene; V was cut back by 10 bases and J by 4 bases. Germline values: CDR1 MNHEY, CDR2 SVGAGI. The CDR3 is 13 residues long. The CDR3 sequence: CATQQGPNQPQHF. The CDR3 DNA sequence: TGTGCCACACAACAGGGGCCGAATCAGCCCCAGCATTTT.

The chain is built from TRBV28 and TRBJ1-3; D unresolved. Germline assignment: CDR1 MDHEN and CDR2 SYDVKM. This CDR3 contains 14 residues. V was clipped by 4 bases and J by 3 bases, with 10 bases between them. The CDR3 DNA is TGTGCCAGCAGTTCCCGGGGAGTTGGAAACACCATATATTTT. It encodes CASSSRGVGNTIYF.

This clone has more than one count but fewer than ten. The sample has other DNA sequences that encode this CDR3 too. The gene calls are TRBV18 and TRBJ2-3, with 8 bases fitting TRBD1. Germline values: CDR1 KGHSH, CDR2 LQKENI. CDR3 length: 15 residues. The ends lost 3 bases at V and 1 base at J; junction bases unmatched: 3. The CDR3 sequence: CASSPGGQGTDTQYF. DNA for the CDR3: TGTGCCAGCTCACCGGGGGGACAGGGCACAGATACGCAGTATTTT.

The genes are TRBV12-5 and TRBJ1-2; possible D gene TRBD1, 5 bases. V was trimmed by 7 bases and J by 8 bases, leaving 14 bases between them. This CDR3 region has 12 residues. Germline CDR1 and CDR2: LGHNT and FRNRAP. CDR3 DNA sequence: TGTGCTAGTGCCGCGGACACCTCCGGCTACACCTTC. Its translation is CASAADTSGYTF.

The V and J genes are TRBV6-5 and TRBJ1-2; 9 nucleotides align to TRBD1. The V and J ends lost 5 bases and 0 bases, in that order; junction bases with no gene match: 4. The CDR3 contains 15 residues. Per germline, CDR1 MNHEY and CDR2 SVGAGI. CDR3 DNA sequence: TGTGCCAGCAGTACCGGGACAGGGACTAACTATGGCTACACCTTC. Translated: CASSTGTGTNYGYTF.

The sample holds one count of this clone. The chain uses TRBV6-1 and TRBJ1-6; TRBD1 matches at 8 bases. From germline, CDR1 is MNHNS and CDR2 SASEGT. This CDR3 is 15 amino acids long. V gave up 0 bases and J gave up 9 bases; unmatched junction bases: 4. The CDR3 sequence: CASSEAGTGSSPLHF. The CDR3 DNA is TGTGCCAGCAGTGAAGCAGGGACAGGTAGTTCACCCCTCCACTTT.

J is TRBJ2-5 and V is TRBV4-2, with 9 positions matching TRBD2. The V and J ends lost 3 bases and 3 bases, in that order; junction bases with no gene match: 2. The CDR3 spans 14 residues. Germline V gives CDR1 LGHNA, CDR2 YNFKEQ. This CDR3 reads CASSQASGKETQYF. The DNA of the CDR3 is TGTGCCAGCAGCCAGGCTAGCGGGAAAGAGACCCAGTACTTC.

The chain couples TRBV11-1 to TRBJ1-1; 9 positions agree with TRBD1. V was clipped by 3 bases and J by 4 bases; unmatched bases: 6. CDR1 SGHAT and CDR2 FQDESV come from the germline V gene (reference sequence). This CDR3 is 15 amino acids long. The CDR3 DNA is TGTGCCAGCAGCTTCGACAGGGGGGGTCTCACTGAAGCTTTCTTT. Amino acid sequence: CASSFDRGGLTEAFF.

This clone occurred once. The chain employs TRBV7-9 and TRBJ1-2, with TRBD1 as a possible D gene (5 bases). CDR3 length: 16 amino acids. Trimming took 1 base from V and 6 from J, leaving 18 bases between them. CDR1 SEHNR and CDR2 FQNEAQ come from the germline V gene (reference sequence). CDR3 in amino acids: CASSLVLMTEGDGYTF. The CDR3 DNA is TGTGCCAGCAGCTTAGTACTTATGACAGAAGGGGATGGCTACACCTTC.

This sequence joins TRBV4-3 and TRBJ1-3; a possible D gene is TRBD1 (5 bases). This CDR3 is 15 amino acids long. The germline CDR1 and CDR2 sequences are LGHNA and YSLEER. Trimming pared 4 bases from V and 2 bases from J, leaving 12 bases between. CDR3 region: CASSPAWGAGNTIYF. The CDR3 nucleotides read TGCGCCAGCAGCCCGGCTTGGGGGGCTGGAAACACCATATATTTT.

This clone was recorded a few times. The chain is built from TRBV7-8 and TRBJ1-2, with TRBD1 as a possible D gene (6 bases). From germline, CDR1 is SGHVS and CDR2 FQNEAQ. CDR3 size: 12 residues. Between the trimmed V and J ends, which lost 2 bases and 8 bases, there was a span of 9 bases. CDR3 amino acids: CASSLQGGGYTF. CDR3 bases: TGTGCCAGCAGCTTACAAGGGGGAGGCTACACCTTC. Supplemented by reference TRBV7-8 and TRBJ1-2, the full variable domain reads GAGVSQSPRYKVAKRGQDVALRCDPISGHVSLFWYQQALGQGPEFLTYFQNEAQLDKSGLPSDRFFAERPEGSVSTLKIQRTQQEDSAVYLCASSLQGGGYTFGSGTRLTVV.

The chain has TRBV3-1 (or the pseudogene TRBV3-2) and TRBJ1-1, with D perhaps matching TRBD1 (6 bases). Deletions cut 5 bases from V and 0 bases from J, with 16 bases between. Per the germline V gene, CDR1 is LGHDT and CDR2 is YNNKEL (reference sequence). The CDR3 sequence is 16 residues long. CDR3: CASSWGRGSMNTEAFF. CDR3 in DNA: TGTGCCAGCAGCTGGGGGAGGGGGAGCATGAACACTGAAGCTTTCTTT.

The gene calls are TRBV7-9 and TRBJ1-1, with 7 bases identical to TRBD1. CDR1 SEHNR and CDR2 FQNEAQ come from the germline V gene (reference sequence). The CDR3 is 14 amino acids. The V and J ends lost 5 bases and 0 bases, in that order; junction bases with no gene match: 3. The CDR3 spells CASSAGQLNTEAFF. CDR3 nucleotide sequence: TGTGCCAGCAGCGCGGGACAGCTGAACACTGAAGCTTTCTTT.

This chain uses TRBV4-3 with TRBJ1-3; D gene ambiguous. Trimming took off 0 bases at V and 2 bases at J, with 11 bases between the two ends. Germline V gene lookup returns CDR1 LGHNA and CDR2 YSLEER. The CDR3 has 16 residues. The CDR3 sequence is CASSQDEGNPGNTIYF. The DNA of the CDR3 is TGCGCCAGCAGCCAAGATGAGGGAAATCCTGGAAACACCATATATTTT.

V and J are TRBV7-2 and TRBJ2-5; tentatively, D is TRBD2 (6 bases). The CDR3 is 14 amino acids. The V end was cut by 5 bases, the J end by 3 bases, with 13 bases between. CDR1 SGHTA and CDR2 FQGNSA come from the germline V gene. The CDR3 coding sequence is TGTGCCAGCAGCCACCCCGGAGGGGAAGAGACCCAGTACTTC. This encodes CASSHPGGEETQYF.

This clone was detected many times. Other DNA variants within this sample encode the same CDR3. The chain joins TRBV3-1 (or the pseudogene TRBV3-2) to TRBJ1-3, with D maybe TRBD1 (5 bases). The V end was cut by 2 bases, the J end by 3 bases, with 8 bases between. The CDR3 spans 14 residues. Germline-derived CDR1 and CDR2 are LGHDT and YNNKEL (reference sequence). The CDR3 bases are TGTGCCAGCAGCCAAAGGGGTAGTGGAAACACCATATATTTT. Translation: CASSQRGSGNTIYF.

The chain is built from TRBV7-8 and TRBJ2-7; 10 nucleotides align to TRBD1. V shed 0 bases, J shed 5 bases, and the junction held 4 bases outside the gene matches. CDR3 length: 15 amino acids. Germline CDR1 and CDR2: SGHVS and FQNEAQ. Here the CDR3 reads CASSLATGGVDEQYV. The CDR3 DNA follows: TGTGCCAGCAGCTTAGCGACAGGGGGCGTCGACGAGCAGTACGTC.

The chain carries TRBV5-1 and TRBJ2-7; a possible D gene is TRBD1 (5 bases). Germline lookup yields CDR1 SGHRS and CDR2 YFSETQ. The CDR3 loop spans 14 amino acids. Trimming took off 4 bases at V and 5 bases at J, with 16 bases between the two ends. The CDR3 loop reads CASSLTSARDEQYV. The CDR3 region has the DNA TGCGCCAGCAGCCTCACATCCGCCAGGGACGAGCAGTACGTC.

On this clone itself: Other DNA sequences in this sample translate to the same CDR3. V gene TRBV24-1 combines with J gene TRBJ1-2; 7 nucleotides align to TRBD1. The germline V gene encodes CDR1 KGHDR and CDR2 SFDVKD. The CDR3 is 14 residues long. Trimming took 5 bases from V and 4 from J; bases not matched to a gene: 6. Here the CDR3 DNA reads TGTGCCACCAGTGCCCGACAGGGCGCCTATGGCTACACCTTC. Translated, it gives CATSARQGAYGYTF.

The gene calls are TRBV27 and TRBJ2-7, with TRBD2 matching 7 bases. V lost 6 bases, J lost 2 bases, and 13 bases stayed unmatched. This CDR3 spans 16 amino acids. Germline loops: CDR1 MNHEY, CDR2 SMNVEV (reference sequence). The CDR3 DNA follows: TGTGCCAGCAGAAGGTCTCGGCTAGCGGACGCCTACGAGCAGTACGTC. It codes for CASRRSRLADAYEQYV.

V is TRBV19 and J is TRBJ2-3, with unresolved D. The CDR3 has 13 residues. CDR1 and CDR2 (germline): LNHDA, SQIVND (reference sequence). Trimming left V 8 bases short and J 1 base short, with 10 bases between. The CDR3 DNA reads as TGTGCCAGTCGCGCACGCGGCACAGATACGCAGTATTTT. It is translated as CASRARGTDTQYF.

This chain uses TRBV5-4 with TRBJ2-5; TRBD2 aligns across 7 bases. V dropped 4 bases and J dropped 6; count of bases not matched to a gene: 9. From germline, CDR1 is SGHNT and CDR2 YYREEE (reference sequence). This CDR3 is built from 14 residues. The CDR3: CASSPPGEGQTQYF. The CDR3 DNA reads TGTGCCAGCAGCCCGCCGGGGGAGGGGCAGACCCAGTACTTC. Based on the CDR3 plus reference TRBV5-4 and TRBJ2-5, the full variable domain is ETGVTQSPTHLIKTRGQQVTLRCSSQSGHNTVSWYQQALGQGPQFIFQYYREEENGRGNFPPRFSGLQFPNYSSELNVNALELDDSALYLCASSPPGEGQTQYFGPGTRLLVL.

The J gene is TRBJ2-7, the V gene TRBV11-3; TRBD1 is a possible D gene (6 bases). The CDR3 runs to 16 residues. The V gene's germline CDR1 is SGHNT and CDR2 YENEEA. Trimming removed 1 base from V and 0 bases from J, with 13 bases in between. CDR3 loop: CASSLGLRGSSYEQYV. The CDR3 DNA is TGTGCCAGCAGCTTAGGTCTCAGGGGAAGCTCCTACGAGCAGTACGTC.

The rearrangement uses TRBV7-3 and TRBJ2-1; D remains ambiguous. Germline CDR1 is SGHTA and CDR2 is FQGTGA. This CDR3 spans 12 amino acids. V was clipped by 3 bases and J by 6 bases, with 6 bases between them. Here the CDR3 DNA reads TGTGCCAGCAGCTTCGGTGTCAATGAGCAGTTCTTC. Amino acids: CASSFGVNEQFF.

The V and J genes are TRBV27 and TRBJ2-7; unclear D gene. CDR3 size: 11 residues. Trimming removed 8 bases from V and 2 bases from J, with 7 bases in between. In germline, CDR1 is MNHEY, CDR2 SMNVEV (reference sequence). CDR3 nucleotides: TGTGCCAGCGGCCCTGCCTACGAGCAGTACGTC. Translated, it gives CASGPAYEQYV.

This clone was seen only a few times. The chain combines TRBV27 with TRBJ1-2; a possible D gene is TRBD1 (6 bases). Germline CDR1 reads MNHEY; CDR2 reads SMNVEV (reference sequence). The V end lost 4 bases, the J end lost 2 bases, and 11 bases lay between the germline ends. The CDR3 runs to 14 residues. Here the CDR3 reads CASSWGGGNYGYTF. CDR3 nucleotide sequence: TGTGCCAGCAGTTGGGGGGGCGGAAACTATGGCTACACCTTC.

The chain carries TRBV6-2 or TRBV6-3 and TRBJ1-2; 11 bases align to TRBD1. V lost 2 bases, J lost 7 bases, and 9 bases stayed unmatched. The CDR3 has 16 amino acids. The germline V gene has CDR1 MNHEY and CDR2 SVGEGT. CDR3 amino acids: CASSYTPRTGGSGYTF. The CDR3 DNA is TGTGCCAGCAGTTACACCCCTAGGACAGGGGGCTCTGGCTACACCTTC.

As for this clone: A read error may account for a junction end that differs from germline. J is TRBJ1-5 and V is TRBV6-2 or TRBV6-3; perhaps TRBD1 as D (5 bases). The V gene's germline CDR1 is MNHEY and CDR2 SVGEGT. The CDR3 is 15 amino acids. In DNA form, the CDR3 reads TGTGCCAGCAGTTGGCGGGGGGGTAGCCATCAGCCCCAGCATTTT. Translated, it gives CASSWRGGSHQPQHF.

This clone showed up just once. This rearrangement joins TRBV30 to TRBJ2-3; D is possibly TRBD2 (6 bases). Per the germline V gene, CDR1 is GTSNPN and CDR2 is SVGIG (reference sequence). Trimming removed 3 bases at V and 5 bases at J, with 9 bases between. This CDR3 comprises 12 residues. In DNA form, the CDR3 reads TGTGCCTGGAGGGAGGGGATAGATACGCAGTATTTT. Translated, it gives CAWREGIDTQYF.

CDR3 sequence reads: CASSSEGNTIYF. CDR3 sequence (DNA): TGTGCCAGCAGCTCGGAGGGAAACACCATATATTTT. This sequence joins TRBV11-2 and TRBJ1-3; D call uncertain. The V end was cut by 4 bases, the J end by 4 bases, with 5 bases between. Per the germline V gene, CDR1 is SGHAT and CDR2 is FQNNGV. The CDR3 is 12 residues long. The whole variable domain, filled in from reference TRBV11-2 and TRBJ1-3, reads EAGVAQSPRYKIIEKRQSVAFWCNPISGHATLYWYQQILGQGPKLLIQFQNNGVVDDSQLPKDRFSAERLKGVDSTLKIQPAKLEDSAVYLCASSSEGNTIYFGEGSWLTVV.